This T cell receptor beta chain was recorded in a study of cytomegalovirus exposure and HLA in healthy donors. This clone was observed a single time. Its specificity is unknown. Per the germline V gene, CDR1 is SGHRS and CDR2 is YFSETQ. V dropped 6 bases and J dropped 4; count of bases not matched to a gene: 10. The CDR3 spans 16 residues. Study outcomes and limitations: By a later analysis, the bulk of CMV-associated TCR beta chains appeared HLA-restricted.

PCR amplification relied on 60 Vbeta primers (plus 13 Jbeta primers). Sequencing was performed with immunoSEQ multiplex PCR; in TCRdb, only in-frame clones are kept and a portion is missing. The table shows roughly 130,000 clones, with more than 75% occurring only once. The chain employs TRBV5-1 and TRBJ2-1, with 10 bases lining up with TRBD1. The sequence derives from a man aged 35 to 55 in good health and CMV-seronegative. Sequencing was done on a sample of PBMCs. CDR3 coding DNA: TGCGCCAGCACAATTTCCGGGACAGGGGTGTACAATGAGCAGTTCTTC. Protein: CASTISGTGVYNEQFF. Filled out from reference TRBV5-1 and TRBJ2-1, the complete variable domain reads KAGVTQTPRYLIKTRGQQVTLSCSPISGHRSVSWYQQTPGQGLQFLFEYFSETQRNKGNFPGRFSGRQFSNSRSEMNVSTLELGDSALYLCASTISGTGVYNEQFFGPGTRLTVL.